This is a list of T cell receptor beta chains from one sample in a study of blood T cell repertoires in COVID-19. The protocol was immunoSEQ multiplex PCR, while the TCRdb copy is restricted to in-frame clones and leaves out a portion. Of fewer than 250,000 clones detected, about 88% appear once; the ten largest clones hold over 1.5%. The sample taken for sequencing was peripheral blood. These receptor sequences come from a man between 65 and 85 years old with acute or convalescent COVID-19. Each CDR3 is given with its conserved first and last residue. The D gene is left open where the match is weak. Only part of the rows carry a size: once, few, many, or a class if the clone is expanded.

clone size	V gene	D gene	J gene	CDR3 protein	CDR3 DNA
NA	TRBV19	NA	TRBJ1-2	CASSISTADYGYTF	TGTGCCAGTAGTATTTCGACAGCCGACTATGGCTACACCTTC
NA	TRBV3-1/TRBV3-2	NA	TRBJ1-6	CASSKTGNSYNSPLHF	TGTGCCAGCAGCAAAACAGGGAACTCCTATAATTCACCCCTCCACTTT
NA	TRBV5-1	TRBD1	TRBJ2-1	CASSPSGQLGNEQFF	TGCGCCAGCAGCCCATCGGGACAGTTGGGGAATGAGCAGTTCTTC
NA	TRBV6-5	TRBD1	TRBJ1-3	CASRLTGGQGNTIYF	TGTGCCAGCAGACTGACAGGGGGGCAAGGGAACACCATATATTTT
NA	TRBV5-8	TRBD2	TRBJ2-3	CASSGLSAGRGADTQYF	TGTGCCAGCAGCGGGCTATCAGCGGGAAGAGGCGCAGATACGCAGTATTTT
NA	TRBV18	TRBD1	TRBJ2-3	CASSPIGQVGGTDTQYF	TGTGCCAGCTCACCGATAGGACAGGTCGGGGGCACAGATACGCAGTATTTT
NA	TRBV28	NA	TRBJ2-7	CASSPLPREQYF	TGTGCCAGCAGTCCCTTACCGCGGGAGCAGTACTTC
NA	TRBV7-9	NA	TRBJ1-2	CASSLEAVYYTF	TGTGCCAGCAGCTTAGAAGCCGTTTACTACACCTTC
NA	TRBV4-1	TRBD1	TRBJ1-6	CASSQDWPLTGSANSPLHF	TGCGCCAGCAGCCAAGATTGGCCCCTGACAGGGTCTGCTAATTCACCCCTCCACTTT
NA	TRBV25-1	NA	TRBJ1-2	CASSELGVGGSKAYGYTF	TGTGCCAGCAGTGAATTGGGGGTCGGGGGAAGTAAGGCCTATGGCTACACCTTC
once	TRBV2	NA	TRBJ1-4	CANRRGANEKLFF	TGTGCCAACCGCCGGGGGGCTAATGAAAAACTGTTTTTT
few	TRBV5-4	NA	TRBJ1-1	CASSSTGYTEAFF	TGTGCCAGCAGCTCAACAGGGTACACTGAAGCTTTCTTT
NA	TRBV19	TRBD2	TRBJ2-5	CASSTGAGGLETQYF	TGTGCCAGTAGTACCGGAGCGGGAGGGTTAGAGACCCAGTACTTC
NA	TRBV3-1/TRBV3-2	TRBD1	TRBJ1-3	CASSLLDRPSGNTIYF	TGTGCCAGCAGCCTTCTGGACAGGCCCTCTGGAAACACCATATATTTT
NA	TRBV19	TRBD1	TRBJ2-3	CASSMGARGQGLLDTQYF	TGTGCCAGTAGTATGGGGGCTAGGGGACAGGGATTGTTAGATACGCAGTATTTT
NA	TRBV7-2	NA	TRBJ2-1	CASSLGLANYNEQFF	TGTGCCAGCAGCCTCGGACTGGCAAACTACAATGAGCAGTTCTTC
few	TRBV10-3	TRBD1	TRBJ1-5	CAISEGQGRQPQHF	TGTGCCATCAGTGAGGGACAGGGGAGGCAGCCCCAGCATTTT
once	TRBV20-1	TRBD1	TRBJ1-1	CSASEDRGLGTEAFF	TGCAGTGCTAGTGAGGACAGGGGGCTGGGCACTGAAGCTTTCTTT
once	TRBV5-5	NA	TRBJ1-4	CASSLGQGTGKLFF	TGTGCCAGCAGCTTGGGTCAGGGGACGGGAAAACTGTTTTTT
NA	TRBV19	NA	TRBJ2-7	CASSISGNSYEQYF	TGTGCCAGTAGTATTTCAGGGAACTCCTACGAGCAGTACTTC
NA	TRBV3-1/TRBV3-2	NA	TRBJ1-2	CASSQGAGYGYTF	TGTGCCAGCAGCCAAGGGGCAGGCTATGGCTACACCTTC
NA	TRBV7-3	NA	TRBJ2-3	CASSPVSFSTDTQYF	TGTGCCAGCAGCCCAGTTTCTTTTAGCACAGATACGCAGTATTTT
NA	TRBV19	TRBD1	TRBJ1-5	CASRPGGVQPQHF	TGTGCCAGTAGGCCAGGGGGTGTTCAGCCCCAGCATTTT
NA	TRBV10-3	TRBD2	TRBJ2-3	CAISESMRERPGTQYF	TGTGCCATCAGTGAGTCGATGCGGGAGCGACCAGGTACGCAGTATTTT
NA	TRBV7-2	NA	TRBJ2-2	CASSLNGRVSGELFF	TGTGCCAGCAGCTTGAACGGGAGAGTTTCCGGGGAGCTGTTTTTT
NA	TRBV9	TRBD2	TRBJ2-6	CASSPPSGRGGANVLTF	TGTGCCAGCAGCCCTCCCAGCGGGAGAGGTGGGGCCAACGTCCTGACTTTC
NA	TRBV7-2	TRBD2	TRBJ2-1	CASSLASGYEQFF	TGTGCCAGCAGCTTGGCTAGCGGCTATGAGCAGTTCTTC
NA	TRBV18	NA	TRBJ2-6	CASSPGGAGANVLTF	TGTGCCAGCTCACCAGGGGGCGCTGGGGCCAACGTCCTGACTTTC
NA	TRBV7-2	NA	TRBJ2-7	CASSLLEAATYEQYF	TGTGCCAGCAGCTTATTAGAGGCAGCTACCTACGAGCAGTACTTC
NA	TRBV10-2	TRBD2	TRBJ2-3	CASSTSGRTDTQYF	TGCGCCAGCTCGACTAGCGGACGCACAGATACGCAGTATTTT
once	TRBV3-1/TRBV3-2	NA	TRBJ2-4	CASSQERVAKNIQYF	TGTGCCAGCAGCCAAGAACGAGTAGCCAAAAACATTCAGTACTTC
NA	TRBV11-2	NA	TRBJ1-1	CASSLVGGGNTEAFF	TGTGCCAGCAGCTTAGTCGGAGGTGGGAACACTGAAGCTTTCTTT
NA	TRBV4-2	NA	TRBJ1-1	CASSLSGGGAFF	TGTGCCAGCAGCCTTTCTGGGGGGGGAGCTTTCTTT
once	TRBV5-5	NA	TRBJ2-7	CASSLVVPPYEQYF	TGTGCCAGCAGCTTGGTAGTTCCACCCTACGAGCAGTACTTC
NA	TRBV28	TRBD1	TRBJ2-1	CASSLWDRGIYNEQFF	TGTGCCAGCAGTCTATGGGACAGGGGGATCTACAATGAGCAGTTCTTC
NA	TRBV18	NA	TRBJ2-7	CASSWTDREGEQYF	TGTGCCAGCTCATGGACCGACAGAGAAGGCGAGCAGTACTTC
NA	TRBV24-1	TRBD1	TRBJ1-1	CATTSRQGGTEAFF	TGTGCCACCACAAGCAGACAGGGGGGGACTGAAGCTTTCTTT
few	TRBV12-5	NA	TRBJ1-1	CASGIREGGTEAFF	TGTGCTAGTGGGATCAGGGAAGGTGGTACTGAAGCTTTCTTT
NA	TRBV28	NA	TRBJ1-3	CASSGVLSGNTIYF	TGTGCCAGCTCAGGGGTGCTCTCTGGAAACACCATATATTTT
NA	TRBV24-1	NA	TRBJ2-3	CATSVRDTQYF	TGTGCCACCAGTGTCAGAGATACGCAGTATTTT
once	TRBV11-1	NA	TRBJ2-7	CASSDQNRAGGEQYF	TGTGCCAGCAGCGACCAAAATCGGGCCGGGGGCGAGCAGTACTTC
NA	TRBV7-3	TRBD2	TRBJ2-1	CASSLTPREAYNEQFF	TGTGCCAGCAGCTTAACCCCCCGGGAGGCTTACAATGAGCAGTTCTTC
NA	TRBV5-1	NA	TRBJ2-1	CASSYGHSSYNEQFF	TGCGCCAGCAGCTACGGACATAGCTCCTACAATGAGCAGTTCTTC
NA	TRBV6-5	TRBD1	TRBJ1-5	CASEIGTGGQPQHF	TGTGCCAGCGAAATAGGGACAGGGGGGCAGCCCCAGCATTTT
NA	TRBV5-6	NA	TRBJ1-5	CASSSSRQGEGNQPQHF	TGTGCCAGCAGCTCTTCTCGGCAGGGCGAAGGGAATCAGCCCCAGCATTTT
NA	TRBV7-2	NA	TRBJ1-6	CASSSQTDYNSPLHF	TGTGCCAGCAGCTCCCAGACAGACTATAATTCACCCCTCCACTTT
NA	TRBV2	TRBD1	TRBJ2-1	CASSGQGQFHGQFF	TGTGCCAGCAGTGGACAGGGGCAGTTTCACGGACAGTTCTTC
NA	TRBV27	TRBD1	TRBJ2-1	CASDSTGFNEQFF	TGTGCCAGCGATTCGACAGGGTTCAATGAGCAGTTCTTC
NA	TRBV11-3	TRBD2	TRBJ2-2	CASSVTSGSSGGELFF	TGTGCCAGCAGCGTGACTAGCGGGAGTAGTGGCGGGGAGCTGTTTTTT
NA	TRBV3-1/TRBV3-2	NA	TRBJ1-4	CASSQEDRPADEKLFF	TGTGCCAGCAGCCAAGAAGATCGCCCGGCGGATGAAAAACTGTTTTTT
few	TRBV20-1	TRBD1	TRBJ2-5	CSASSSTGEWETQYF	TGCAGTGCTAGTTCCTCCACAGGGGAATGGGAGACCCAGTACTTC